This T cell receptor beta chain came from a study of cytomegalovirus exposure and HLA in healthy donors. Study observations and caveats: HLA alleles showed associations with some 17,000 TCR beta sequences in a later analysis, at a 0.05 false discovery rate. Rarity marked most TCR sequences, yet some public TCRs occurred in many donors. Trimming of TCR beta V- and J-genes showed a link, identified in a later analysis, to a missense DCLRE1C variant.

PCR employed 60 Vbeta and 13 Jbeta primers. Here immunoSEQ multiplex PCR was the method, and the copy in TCRdb shows in-frame clones only, minus some. The sample gives roughly 110,000 clones, about 74% of which show up once; approximately 14% is in the top ten. The V gene lost 5 bases and the J gene lost 3 bases, with 13 bases spanning the gap. Germline lookup yields CDR1 SGHTA and CDR2 FQGNSA. The CDR3 length is 14 residues. Regarding this clone: Its antigen is currently unknown.

The chain uses TRBV7-2 and TRBJ2-5; D is possibly TRBD1 (6 bases). The sequencing input was PBMCs. The sequence was collected from a woman between 35 and 50 years old in good health and CMV-seropositive. The CDR3 region has the DNA TGTGCCAGCAGCCCACAGGGTGGGGAAGAGACCCAGTACTTC. Protein sequence: CASSPQGGEETQYF.